This T cell receptor beta chain is from a study of cytomegalovirus exposure and HLA in healthy donors. Study-wide results and limits: In a later analysis, donors in an Asian-associated ancestry cluster reportedly had fewer N-insertions in productive TCRs than the cohort mean. Across donors, presence/absence analyses took sequencing depth to be roughly uniform.

Trimming cost V 6 bases and J 6 bases; bases outside gene matches: 10. Germline-derived CDR1 and CDR2 are SQVTM and ANQGSEA. There are 15 residues in the CDR3. The PCR had 60 Vbeta and 13 Jbeta primers. The protocol was immunoSEQ multiplex PCR, while the TCRdb copy is restricted to in-frame clones and leaves out a portion. The sample contains approximately 81,000 clones, around 85% of which appear only once. Regarding this clone: Its antigen is not known.

The receptor comes from a woman aged 45 to 65 in good health and CMV-seronegative. Sequenced sample: PBMCs. This chain connects TRBV29-1 to TRBJ2-1, with 11 positions matching TRBD2. The CDR3 sequence: CSVQGTSGALNEQFF. The CDR3 nucleotides read TGCAGCGTCCAAGGGACTAGCGGCGCCCTCAATGAGCAGTTCTTC.